Listed below are T cell receptor beta chains from one sample, sequenced in a study of T cells after yellow fever vaccination. TCRdb independently ran MiXCR on the 5' RACE reads; one entry per CDR3 protein. The repertoire has around 590,000 distinct CDR3 sequences, roughly an eighth of them found once; the top ten carry about 16%. Sequenced here: PBMCs, sampled on the day of the yellow fever booster vaccination. Receptor source: a man younger than 40 who received the YFV17D yellow fever vaccine. Both conserved end residues are part of each CDR3. The D gene is left open where the match is weak. Expanded clones are given a class, and other clones once, few, many or no size at all.

D gene: -; clone size: -; J gene: TRBJ1-5; V gene: TRBV6-1; CDR3 DNA: TGTGCCAGCAGTGAAGCGCTTACTGTCTTCAATCAGCCCCAGCATTTT; CDR3 protein: CASSEALTVFNQPQHF
D gene: -; clone size: few; J gene: TRBJ2-7; V gene: TRBV6-2/TRBV6-3; CDR3 DNA: TGTGCCAGCAGTTACTCCACCCGGGGGCAGTACTTC; CDR3 protein: CASSYSTRGQYF
D gene: -; clone size: few; J gene: TRBJ2-2; V gene: TRBV12-3/TRBV12-4; CDR3 DNA: TGTGCCAGCAGTTCCCTTTTAGAGGGCGGGGAGCTGTTTTTT; CDR3 protein: CASSSLLEGGELFF
D gene: -; clone size: -; J gene: TRBJ2-7; V gene: TRBV7-2; CDR3 DNA: TGTGCCAGCAGCTCCAGGGTTGGAGGTTCCTACGAGCAGTACTTC; CDR3 protein: CASSSRVGGSYEQYF
D gene: -; clone size: -; J gene: TRBJ2-7; V gene: TRBV19; CDR3 DNA: TGTGCCAGTAGTTCCCCTGGGACTTCCGACGCCTACGAGCAGTACTTC; CDR3 protein: CASSSPGTSDAYEQYF
D gene: TRBD2; clone size: -; J gene: TRBJ2-3; V gene: TRBV30; CDR3 DNA: TGTGCCTGGAGTGTTTGGGGGAGGGCCACAGATACGCAGTATTTT; CDR3 protein: CAWSVWGRATDTQYF
D gene: -; clone size: few; J gene: TRBJ2-2; V gene: TRBV10-3; CDR3 DNA: TGTGCCATCAGTGAGACCAGGGAAACCGGGGAGCTGTTTTTT; CDR3 protein: CAISETRETGELFF
D gene: TRBD2; clone size: -; J gene: TRBJ2-3; V gene: TRBV5-1; CDR3 DNA: TGCGCCAGCAGCTTGGGCCTCGGGACTAGTGTGGGTGATACGCAGTATTTT; CDR3 protein: CASSLGLGTSVGDTQYF
D gene: -; clone size: few; J gene: TRBJ2-5; V gene: TRBV6-2/TRBV6-3; CDR3 DNA: TGTGCCAGCAGAAAAACGGCTCAGCGGGAAGAGACCCAGTACTTC; CDR3 protein: CASRKTAQREETQYF
D gene: TRBD2; clone size: few; J gene: TRBJ2-7; V gene: TRBV27; CDR3 DNA: TGTGCCAGCAGCGGGTGGATACCGGGGGGGGCCTCCTACGAGCAGTACTTC; CDR3 protein: CASSGWIPGGASYEQYF
D gene: TRBD1; clone size: -; J gene: TRBJ2-3; V gene: TRBV14; CDR3 DNA: TGTGCCAGCAGCCAAGATCGCCGGACAGGGTGGGGGACAGATACGCAGTATTTT; CDR3 protein: CASSQDRRTGWGTDTQYF
D gene: -; clone size: -; J gene: TRBJ2-1; V gene: TRBV30; CDR3 DNA: TGTGCCTGGAGTGTACTGCTACCTAATGAGCAGTTCTTC; CDR3 protein: CAWSVLLPNEQFF
D gene: -; clone size: -; J gene: TRBJ2-5; V gene: TRBV4-1; CDR3 DNA: TGCGCCAGCAGCCAAACCCCAGCCAGGGAGACCCAGTACTTC; CDR3 protein: CASSQTPARETQYF
D gene: -; clone size: few; J gene: TRBJ2-2; V gene: TRBV6-5; CDR3 DNA: TGTGCCAGCAGTTTAGGATTTCCGATCGGGGAGCTGTTTTTT; CDR3 protein: CASSLGFPIGELFF
D gene: TRBD2; clone size: -; J gene: TRBJ2-1; V gene: TRBV9; CDR3 DNA: TGTGCCAGCAGCGTACTTAGCGGGAGGGGTTACAATGAGCAGTTCTTC; CDR3 protein: CASSVLSGRGYNEQFF
D gene: TRBD2; clone size: -; J gene: TRBJ2-7; V gene: TRBV25-1; CDR3 DNA: TGTGCCAGCAGTAATAGCGGGAGGTTGGTCGAGCAGTACTTC; CDR3 protein: CASSNSGRLVEQYF
D gene: -; clone size: few; J gene: TRBJ1-6; V gene: TRBV20-1; CDR3 DNA: TGCAGTGCCTTAACCGGGGGAGGTAATTCACCCCTCCACTTT; CDR3 protein: CSALTGGGNSPLHF
D gene: -; clone size: -; J gene: TRBJ2-1; V gene: TRBV25-1; CDR3 DNA: TGTGCCAGCAGTGAATTTTTTGCCCCCAGGGGGGACCACAATGAGCAGTTCTTC; CDR3 protein: CASSEFFAPRGDHNEQFF
D gene: -; clone size: few; J gene: TRBJ2-2; V gene: TRBV9; CDR3 DNA: TGTGCCAGCAGCGTAGTGAAGACCGGGGAGCTGTTTTTT; CDR3 protein: CASSVVKTGELFF
D gene: TRBD2; clone size: -; J gene: TRBJ2-3; V gene: TRBV20-1; CDR3 DNA: TGCAGTGCTAGAGATAGGGGTTGGGGGACTAGCGACACAGATACGCAGTATTTT; CDR3 protein: CSARDRGWGTSDTDTQYF
D gene: TRBD1; clone size: few; J gene: TRBJ2-3; V gene: TRBV6-1; CDR3 DNA: TGTGCCAGCAGCCCGTCAATCTCTACAGGGGCAGATACGCAGTATTTT; CDR3 protein: CASSPSISTGADTQYF
D gene: TRBD2; clone size: few; J gene: TRBJ2-3; V gene: TRBV27; CDR3 DNA: TGTGCCAGCAGTACCACTAGCGCGATAGGCACAGATACGCAGTATTTT; CDR3 protein: CASSTTSAIGTDTQYF
D gene: -; clone size: -; J gene: TRBJ2-2; V gene: TRBV6-5; CDR3 DNA: TGTGCCAGCAGTTACCGGCGGACCGGGGAGCTGTTTTTT; CDR3 protein: CASSYRRTGELFF
D gene: TRBD2; clone size: -; J gene: TRBJ2-7; V gene: TRBV7-2; CDR3 DNA: TGTGCCAGCAGGCTTAGCGGGAGTATCTACGAGCAGTACTTC; CDR3 protein: CASRLSGSIYEQYF
D gene: -; clone size: -; J gene: TRBJ2-1; V gene: TRBV18; CDR3 DNA: TGTGCCAGCTCACCAAGACACAGGGTGGACTACAATGAGCAGTTCTTC; CDR3 protein: CASSPRHRVDYNEQFF
D gene: -; clone size: -; J gene: TRBJ2-5; V gene: TRBV5-5; CDR3 DNA: TGTGCCAGCAGCTTGGCCGCGGTACAAGAGACCCAGTACTTC; CDR3 protein: CASSLAAVQETQYF
D gene: -; clone size: many; J gene: TRBJ1-5; V gene: TRBV20-1; CDR3 DNA: TGCAGTGCTAGACCCCCCAGGGTGGGGCAACCCCAGCATTTT; CDR3 protein: CSARPPRVGQPQHF
D gene: -; clone size: few; J gene: TRBJ1-2; V gene: TRBV7-2; CDR3 DNA: TGTGCCAGCAGCTTAGCGAACCGTTTCTATGGCTACACCTTC; CDR3 protein: CASSLANRFYGYTF
D gene: -; clone size: many; J gene: TRBJ1-4; V gene: TRBV27; CDR3 DNA: TGTGCCAGCAGTTTCCAAGGGGTTGGGGAAAAACTGTTTTTT; CDR3 protein: CASSFQGVGEKLFF
D gene: TRBD1; clone size: few; J gene: TRBJ1-2; V gene: TRBV29-1; CDR3 DNA: TGCAGCGGGGCGGGACAGGACTATGGCTACACCTTC; CDR3 protein: CSGAGQDYGYTF
D gene: TRBD2; clone size: few; J gene: TRBJ2-3; V gene: TRBV10-3; CDR3 DNA: TGTGCCATCAGTGAGGGGGGACTAGCGGGAGTTACGCAGTATTTT; CDR3 protein: CAISEGGLAGVTQYF
D gene: -; clone size: few; J gene: TRBJ2-2; V gene: TRBV5-6; CDR3 DNA: TGTGCCAGCAGCTTGGTTCGATTTGCGAACACCGGGGAGCTGTTTTTT; CDR3 protein: CASSLVRFANTGELFF
D gene: TRBD2; clone size: many; J gene: TRBJ2-3; V gene: TRBV7-8; CDR3 DNA: TGTGCCAGCGGCCCTAGCGGGAGGGCCGGAGATACGCAGTATTTT; CDR3 protein: CASGPSGRAGDTQYF
D gene: -; clone size: few; J gene: TRBJ1-1; V gene: TRBV20-1; CDR3 DNA: TGCAGTGCCCAAGCGGAACTATACACTGAAGCTTTCTTT; CDR3 protein: CSAQAELYTEAFF
D gene: -; clone size: few; J gene: TRBJ2-3; V gene: TRBV5-4; CDR3 DNA: TGTGCCAGCAGCGGAGGGGGTAGCACAGATACGCAGTATTTT; CDR3 protein: CASSGGGSTDTQYF
D gene: TRBD2; clone size: -; J gene: TRBJ2-3; V gene: TRBV30; CDR3 DNA: TGTGCCTGGGCTAGCGGGAGTAATACGCAGTATTTT; CDR3 protein: CAWASGSNTQYF
D gene: -; clone size: many; J gene: TRBJ2-6; V gene: TRBV29-1; CDR3 DNA: TGCAGCGTAGGGTTCTCTGGGGCCAACGTCCTGACTTTC; CDR3 protein: CSVGFSGANVLTF
D gene: TRBD2; clone size: -; J gene: TRBJ2-7; V gene: TRBV20-1; CDR3 DNA: TGCAGTGCTGATGGGGGACTAGCGGGACACGAGCAGTACTTC; CDR3 protein: CSADGGLAGHEQYF